This TCR beta chain comes out of a study of PD-1 blockade in classical Hodgkin lymphoma. The study's findings and limits: Relative to healthy donors, newly diagnosed patients reportedly had lower baseline TCR diversity, which was reported as lower still in relapsed/refractory patients. Any patient who commenced nivolumab under 1 year after ASCT was excluded. Unlike CD8+ TCR diversity, which did not rise significantly by C4D1, CD4+ TCR diversity did. Similar baseline diversity was found in complete responders and newly diagnosed patients.

With no exception, relapse followed autologous stem cell transplantation in all patients, and brentuximab vedotin exposure varied. Measured with immunoSEQ multiplex PCR; TCRdb has only the in-frame clones, and not every one. This table has roughly 28,000 clones, 78% appearing once. Germline V gene data show CDR1 as SNHLY and CDR2 as FYNNEI. V lost 6 bases and J 5 bases, leaving 16 bases between the germline ends. CDR3 length: 15 residues. As regards this clone: Its antigen is as yet unknown. The sample holds other DNA sequences that translate to the same CDR3.

The chain couples TRBV2 to TRBJ2-2, with D tentatively TRBD2 (7 bases). The material was peripheral blood mononuclear cells (PBMCs), obtained before the second cycle of nivolumab. This TCR was sampled from a human donor with classical Hodgkin lymphoma. This CDR3 reads CASSPTGRGTGELFF. DNA for the CDR3: TGTGCCAGCAGCCCCACAGGGAGGGGGACCGGGGAGCTGTTTTTT.